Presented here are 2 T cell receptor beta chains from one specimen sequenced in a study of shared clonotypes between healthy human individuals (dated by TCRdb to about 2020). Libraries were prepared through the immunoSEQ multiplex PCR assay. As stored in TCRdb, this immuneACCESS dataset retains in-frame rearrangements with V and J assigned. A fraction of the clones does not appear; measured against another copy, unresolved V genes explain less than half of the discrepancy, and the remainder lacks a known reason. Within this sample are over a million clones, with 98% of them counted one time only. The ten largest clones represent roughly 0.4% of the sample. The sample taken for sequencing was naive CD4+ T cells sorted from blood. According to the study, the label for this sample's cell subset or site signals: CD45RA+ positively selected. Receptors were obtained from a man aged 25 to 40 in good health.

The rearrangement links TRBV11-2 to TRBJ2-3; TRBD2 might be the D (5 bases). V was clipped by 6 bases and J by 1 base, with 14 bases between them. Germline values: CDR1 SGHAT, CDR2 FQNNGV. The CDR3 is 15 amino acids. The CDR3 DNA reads TGTGCCAGCAGGACCCTCCGGGATCGCACAGATACGCAGTATTTT. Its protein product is CASRTLRDRTDTQYF.

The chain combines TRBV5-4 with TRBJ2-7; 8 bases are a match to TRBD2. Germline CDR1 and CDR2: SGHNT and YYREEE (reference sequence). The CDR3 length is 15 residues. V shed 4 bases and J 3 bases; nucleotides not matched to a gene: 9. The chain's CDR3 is CASSPMPGGNYEQYF. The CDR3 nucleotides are TGTGCCAGCAGCCCCATGCCGGGGGGGAACTACGAGCAGTACTTC.